The 28 T cell receptor beta chains in this list originate from one sample, sequenced in a study of cytomegalovirus exposure and HLA in healthy donors. The PCR ran on 60 Vbeta and 13 Jbeta primers. Sequenced by immunoSEQ multiplex PCR; TCRdb stores in-frame clones only, minus some. The top ten clones hold about a sixth of a sample with 100,000 to 120,000 clones, 9.5% to 15% of them seen once. Sequenced sample: PBMCs. The origin of the receptors is a man aged 35-49 years in good health and CMV-seropositive.

In the case of this clone: Other DNA sequences in this specimen translate into the identical CDR3. V and J are TRBV27 and TRBJ2-7, with 7 bases that match TRBD1. CDR3 length: 14 residues. J gave up 1 base and V 0 bases, and 0 bases lay outside the gene matches. Germline CDR1 is MNHEY and CDR2 is SMNVEV (reference sequence). The CDR3 region is CASSLSGQSYEQYF. CDR3 nucleotide sequence: TGTGCCAGCAGTTTATCGGGACAGTCCTACGAGCAGTACTTC.

V and J are TRBV19 and TRBJ2-5, with 7 positions matching TRBD1. Germline V lookup: CDR1 LNHDA, CDR2 SQIVND (reference sequence). The junction had 9 bases not matched to a gene; V was cut back by 4 bases and J by 7 bases. The CDR3 is made up of 14 amino acids. CDR3 nucleotides: TGTGCCAGTAGTAGGGGACAGTCAGAGGGGACCCAGTACTTC. Amino acid sequence: CASSRGQSEGTQYF. Supplemented by reference TRBV19 and TRBJ2-5, the full variable domain reads DGGITQSPKYLFRKEGQNVTLSCEQNLNHDAMYWYRQDPGQGLRLIYYSQIVNDFQKGDIAEGYSVSREKKESFPLTVTSAQKNPTAFYLCASSRGQSEGTQYFGPGTRLLVL.

This chain joins TRBV27 and TRBJ1-5, with unresolved D. Germline V gene lookup returns CDR1 MNHEY and CDR2 SMNVEV (reference sequence). V lost 7 bases and J lost 6, with 16 bases in between. CDR3 size: 14 residues. CDR3 residues: CASTPGAGGQPQHF. CDR3 in DNA: TGTGCCAGCACCCCAGGTGCGGGTGGTCAGCCCCAGCATTTT.

The chain recombines TRBV10-3 with TRBJ1-3, with 9 bases that match TRBD1. This CDR3 has 13 residues. Germline values: CDR1 ENHRY, CDR2 SYGVKD. V lost 2 bases to trimming and J lost 7 bases; unmatched junction nucleotides: 0. The CDR3 DNA is TGTGCCATCAGTGAGGGACAGGGGAACACCATATATTTT. It translates to CAISEGQGNTIYF.

This chain connects TRBV7-6 to TRBJ2-2; TRBD1 matches 8 bases. CDR1 and CDR2 (germline): SGHVS, FNYEAQ. The CDR3 extends over 15 amino acids. The V segment lost 4 bases and the J segment 6 bases; nucleotides outside the gene matches: 7. The CDR3 DNA sequence: TGTGCCAGCAGCTCCCGGACAGGGAAGGCCGGGGAGCTGTTTTTT. Protein sequence: CASSSRTGKAGELFF.

This chain uses TRBV27 with TRBJ1-4, with 9 bases matching TRBD1. V shed 6 bases, J shed 7 bases, and the junction held 6 bases outside the gene matches. Germline-derived CDR1 and CDR2 are MNHEY and SMNVEV (reference sequence). The CDR3 contains 14 residues. The DNA of the CDR3 is TGTGCCAGCAGCTACACAGGGGGCTTTGAAAAACTGTTTTTT. This translates into CASSYTGGFEKLFF.

The table lists this clone with a few counts. V usage is TRBV19 and J usage is TRBJ2-7, with D perhaps TRBD1 (6 bases). V was pared by 11 bases and J by 7 bases, with 21 bases between. Germline V gene lookup returns CDR1 LNHDA and CDR2 SQIVND (reference sequence). CDR3 length: 13 amino acids. The CDR3, as DNA: TGTGCCTCCGGGGTCAGGGGACGAGGGGAGCAGTACTTC. Protein: CASGVRGRGEQYF.

This clone has only a few counts. This sequence joins TRBV5-1 and TRBJ2-2; 10 bases fit TRBD2. The CDR3 is 14 residues long. CDR1 and CDR2 from the germline V gene are SGHRS and YFSETQ. J was trimmed by 3 bases and V by 6 bases; bases with no gene match: 2. CDR3 in amino acids: CASTSGSYTGELFF. CDR3 nucleotides: TGCGCCAGCACTAGCGGGAGCTACACCGGGGAGCTGTTTTTT.

The chain carries TRBV7-9 and TRBJ2-2; D perhaps matches TRBD2 (5 bases). There are 17 residues in the CDR3. V lost 8 bases and J 5 bases, leaving 24 bases between the germline ends. Germline values: CDR1 SEHNR, CDR2 FQNEAQ (reference sequence). CDR3 nucleotides: TGTGCCAGCGGGTCGGGTCTAGCCACCCCTCGGACCGGGGAGCTGTTTTTT. Translating gives CASGSGLATPRTGELFF.

V gene TRBV10-1 combines with J gene TRBJ2-3, with 10 nucleotides matching TRBD2. Germline V CDR1 and CDR2: WNHNN, SYGVQD (reference sequence). The CDR3 has 15 amino acids. V was clipped by 7 bases and J by 3 bases; unmatched bases: 7. This chain's CDR3 is CASIGLAAVTDTQYF. The CDR3 region has the DNA TGCGCCAGCATTGGACTAGCGGCCGTAACAGATACGCAGTATTTT.

This clone has just a few counts. The CDR3 loop reads CASSQDQGGEQYF. The CDR3 nucleotides are TGCGCCAGCAGCCAAGATCAGGGGGGCGAGCAGTACTTC. The V call is TRBV4-3, the J call TRBJ2-7; D is perhaps TRBD1 (7 bases). There are 13 residues in the CDR3. The V gene lost 0 bases and the J gene lost 6 bases, with 9 bases spanning the gap. The germline V gene has CDR1 LGHNA and CDR2 YSLEER.

In its sample, this clone was seen a few times. The genes are TRBV7-2 and TRBJ2-1; 8 nucleotides agree with TRBD1. The V gene's germline CDR1 is SGHTA and CDR2 FQGNSA. The CDR3 runs to 15 residues. V was clipped by 5 bases and J by 5 bases; unmatched bases: 8. The CDR3 nucleotides read TGTGCCAGCAGCCCTCCGGGACAGGCCAACAATGAGCAGTTCTTC. Translated: CASSPPGQANNEQFF.

In its sample, this clone was seen a few times. This chain uses TRBV6-4 with TRBJ2-3; TRBD1 matches 10 bases. Germline values: CDR1 MRHNA, CDR2 SNTAGT. This CDR3 is 14 amino acids long. Trimming removed 3 bases from V and 4 bases from J; junction bases left unmatched: 1. CDR3 sequence reads: CASSETGGADTQYF. DNA of the CDR3: TGTGCCAGCAGTGAGACAGGGGGCGCAGATACGCAGTATTTT.

The chain links TRBV28 to TRBJ2-7, with 11 nucleotides matching TRBD1. Germline V gives CDR1 MDHEN, CDR2 SYDVKM. The J segment lost 4 bases and the V segment lost 5 bases, leaving 10 bases of the junction unmatched. The CDR3 contains 16 residues. DNA of the CDR3: TGTGCCAGCAGTCCATCCCGGGGACAGGGGGGTTACGAGCAGTACTTC. Translation gives CASSPSRGQGGYEQYF.

This clone has only a few counts. The chain links TRBV6-1 to TRBJ2-2; TRBD2 matches 7 bases. The CDR3 totals 17 residues. CDR1 is MNHNS and CDR2 is SASEGT in the germline V gene. J was trimmed by 3 bases and V by 4 bases; bases with no gene match: 11. This CDR3 is CASSAHGAGEYTGELFF. DNA for the CDR3: TGTGCCAGCAGTGCCCACGGGGCGGGAGAGTACACCGGGGAGCTGTTTTTT.

This clone was detected a few times. The V and J genes are TRBV5-8 and TRBJ1-3, with D uncertain. The germline CDR1 and CDR2 sequences are SGHTS and YDEGEE. V was trimmed by 0 bases and J by 7 bases, leaving 8 bases between them. CDR3 size: 13 residues. The CDR3 nucleotides are TGTGCCAGCAGCTTGGCGGGGTACAACACCATATATTTT. This encodes CASSLAGYNTIYF.

This clone was found a few times. The J gene is TRBJ1-5, the V gene TRBV2, with D unresolved. Looked up from germline, CDR1 is SNHLY and CDR2 is FYNNEI. V lost 7 bases, J lost 2 bases, and 12 bases lay in between. The CDR3 length is 14 residues. CDR3 nucleotides: TGTGCCAGCAAAGACCGGGAGGGCAATCAGCCCCAGCATTTT. This sequence encodes CASKDREGNQPQHF.

V is TRBV4-2 and J is TRBJ2-7; 12 bases agree with TRBD2. The germline V gene has CDR1 LGHNA and CDR2 YNFKEQ. Trimming cost V 0 bases and J 2 bases; bases outside gene matches: 8. CDR3 length: 18 residues. This CDR3 is CASSQDRLAGEIAYEQYF. In nucleotides, the CDR3 is TGTGCCAGCAGCCAAGACCGACTAGCGGGAGAAATCGCCTACGAGCAGTACTTC.

The chain combines TRBV4-3 with TRBJ1-1; perhaps TRBD1 as D (5 bases). The CDR3 loop spans 15 amino acids. The germline V gene encodes CDR1 LGHNA and CDR2 YSLEER. The germline V and J ends were trimmed by 0 bases and 0 bases, with 8 bases remaining between them. The CDR3 reads CASSQDRALNTEAFF. As DNA, the CDR3 is TGCGCCAGCAGCCAAGACAGGGCACTGAACACTGAAGCTTTCTTT.

This chain connects TRBV28 to TRBJ1-2; tentative D call: TRBD1 (5 bases). The CDR3 covers 12 residues. Looked up from germline, CDR1 is MDHEN and CDR2 is SYDVKM. V shed 5 bases and J shed 4 bases, with 8 bases lying between them. CDR3 protein: CASSQGGYGYTF. CDR3 bases: TGTGCCAGCAGTCAGGGTGGCTATGGCTACACCTTC.

This clone has a handful of counts. This chain connects TRBV18 to TRBJ2-7; 10 bases align to TRBD1. CDR3 length equals 16 residues. The V and J ends lost 3 bases and 6 bases, in that order; junction bases with no gene match: 11. The germline V gene encodes CDR1 KGHSH and CDR2 LQKENI. DNA of the CDR3: TGTGCCAGCTCACCCGGCCCCGGGACAGGGGATGGCGAGCAGTACTTC. This codes for CASSPGPGTGDGEQYF.

This clone was counted only a few times. CDR3 loop: CASSFSRDTEAFF. In DNA, the CDR3 is TGCGCCAGCAGCTTCAGCAGGGACACTGAAGCTTTCTTT. V gene TRBV5-1 combines with J gene TRBJ1-1; D perhaps matches TRBD1 (5 bases). Trimming removed 2 bases at V and 3 bases at J, with 8 bases between. The CDR3 loop spans 13 amino acids. Germline V gene sequence: CDR1 SGHRS, CDR2 YFSETQ.

This clone was detected a few times. V gene TRBV4-1 combines with J gene TRBJ2-5, with 14 bases lining up with TRBD2. CDR3 size: 15 residues. Looked up from germline, CDR1 is MGHRA and CDR2 is YSYEKL. The V gene end was trimmed by 3 bases and the J gene end by 12 bases; junction bases not matched to a gene: 9. The CDR3 protein is CASSQTGLAGVTEYF. CDR3 DNA sequence: TGCGCCAGCAGCCAGACGGGACTAGCGGGAGTTACCGAGTACTTC.

The chain recombines TRBV9 with TRBJ2-1; D remains ambiguous. Germline V lookup: CDR1 SGDLS, CDR2 YYNGEE. V lost 0 bases and J lost 9, with 10 bases in between. CDR3 size: 13 residues. CDR3: CASSVVRSGEQFF. As DNA, the CDR3 is TGTGCCAGCAGCGTAGTGCGATCGGGTGAGCAGTTCTTC.

This clone was detected a few times. The chain employs TRBV4-3 and TRBJ1-1; 10 bases are shared with TRBD1. This CDR3 is built from 13 residues. Germline-derived CDR1 and CDR2 are LGHNA and YSLEER. The V gene end was trimmed by 4 bases and the J gene end by 10 bases; junction bases not matched to a gene: 6. The CDR3 sequence is CASSLKGDRGAFF. The CDR3 nucleotides read TGCGCCAGCAGCCTTAAAGGGGACAGGGGAGCTTTCTTT.

The V and J genes are TRBV5-1 and TRBJ1-1, with D tentatively TRBD1 (5 bases). V shed 6 bases and J shed 5 bases, with 14 bases lying between them. The CDR3 consists of 13 residues. The germline CDR1 and CDR2 sequences are SGHRS and YFSETQ. DNA for the CDR3: TGCGCCAGCACCAGGGAAAGGTCTACTGAAGCTTTCTTT. Protein: CASTRERSTEAFF.

This sequence joins TRBV7-6 and TRBJ2-7; the D is unclear. CDR1 and CDR2 (germline): SGHVS, FNYEAQ. This CDR3 is built from 11 residues. V was pared by 11 bases and J by 3 bases, with 11 bases between. CDR3 residues: CASARDYEQYF. In nucleotides, the CDR3 is TGTGCCTCCGCCCGAGACTACGAGCAGTACTTC.

DNA for the CDR3: TGTGCCAGCTTTGACGAGGACAGGGGGCGAACTGAAGCTTTCTTT. This codes for CASFDEDRGRTEAFF. The chain employs TRBV6-1 and TRBJ1-1, with 11 nucleotides matching TRBD1. The germline V gene has CDR1 MNHNS and CDR2 SASEGT. CDR3 length: 15 residues. The junction had 10 bases not matched to a gene; V was cut back by 8 bases and J by 5 bases.